This TCR beta chain was sequenced during a study of OX40 agonist ivuxolimab in advanced cancers. Across the whole study: Patients were dosed with the agonistic anti-OX40 (CD134) antibody ivuxolimab.

TCRdb keeps only in-frame clones here, not all; method: immunoSEQ multiplex PCR. This table holds just over 95,000 clones, approximately 85% found once. The study, taken as a whole, reports: Averaging showed that CD8+ T cells had more expanded clones than CD4+ did.

The CDR3 is 13 residues long. The germline V gene has CDR1 SEHNR and CDR2 FQNEAQ (reference sequence). The sample holds a few counts of this clone. Its antigen remains unknown. At one end, the junction sequence differs from germline, possibly due to a read error. No patient had autoimmune disease or received systemic immunosuppression. The origin of this receptor is an adult with an advanced solid tumor such as melanoma, head and neck, liver or kidney cancer. Sequencing used CD4+ or CD8+ T cells sorted from blood, obtained in a trial of the OX40 agonist ivuxolimab. The chain uses TRBV7-9 and TRBJ1-1; D perhaps matches TRBD1 (5 bases). CDR3 sequence: CAGKLGVNTEAFF. The CDR3 nucleotides are TGTGCCGGGAAGCTGGGGGTGAATACTGAAGCTTTCTTT.